Presented here are 18 T cell receptor beta chains from one specimen sequenced in a study of B cell selection in AIRE deficiency. CD4+CD127+ cells were sorted as the conventional CD4 T cells. The protocol was immunoSEQ multiplex PCR, while the TCRdb copy is restricted to in-frame clones and leaves out a portion. The table shows roughly 24,000 clones, with approximately 96% occurring only once. Sequences were obtained from CD4+CD127+ conventional T cells sorted from PBMCs. The receptors shown here come from a human donor in good health.

As to this clone: Other DNA sequences in the sample encode the same CDR3. V is TRBV18 and J is TRBJ2-7; 7 bases line up with TRBD1. V lost 3 bases and J lost 2; bases outside the gene matches: 4. The CDR3 loop spans 14 amino acids. Germline V gene data show CDR1 as KGHSH and CDR2 as LQKENI. CDR3 protein: CASSPRTGTYEQYF. In DNA, the CDR3 is TGTGCCAGCTCACCCCGGACAGGAACCTACGAGCAGTACTTC.

The V gene is TRBV18, the J gene TRBJ1-1; TRBD1 might be the D (5 bases). This CDR3 spans 15 amino acids. Trimming pared 3 bases from V and 8 bases from J, leaving 19 bases between. Germline values: CDR1 KGHSH, CDR2 LQKENI. CDR3 nucleotides: TGTGCCAGCTCACCTGAGTTAGACAGTGCGGGAGAAGCTTTCTTT. Residues: CASSPELDSAGEAFF.

This chain's CDR3 is CASSPPETVRGYGYTF. The DNA for the CDR3 is TGTGCCAGCTCACCACCGGAGACAGTCCGGGGCTATGGCTACACCTTC. The chain is built from TRBV18 and TRBJ1-2, with D maybe TRBD1 (5 bases). Per germline, CDR1 KGHSH and CDR2 LQKENI. The CDR3 has 16 amino acids. Trimming removed 0 bases at V and 4 bases at J, with 15 bases between.

This chain connects TRBV30 to TRBJ1-2; the D gene is possibly TRBD1 (5 bases). Germline-derived CDR1 and CDR2 are GTSNPN and SVGIG (reference sequence). V was clipped by 4 bases and J by 4 bases, with 19 bases between them. The CDR3 length is 15 residues. The CDR3 DNA follows: TGTGCCTGGATCGTGAACGCGGGGACGGCCTATGGCTACACCTTC. Protein: CAWIVNAGTAYGYTF.

The chain carries TRBV6-1 and TRBJ1-2; the D is unclear. The ends were cut back, 7 bases at V and 4 bases at J, with 13 bases in the middle. The CDR3 length is 13 residues. Germline CDR1 and CDR2: MNHNS and SASEGT. The CDR3 loop is CASTWATGYGYTF. CDR3 DNA sequence: TGTGCCAGCACCTGGGCTACCGGCTATGGCTACACCTTC.

The chain combines TRBV4-3 with TRBJ2-3; 7 positions match TRBD2. V trimming: 3 bases; J trimming: 1 base; junction bases outside the gene matches: 7. The CDR3 runs 16 residues. Germline-derived CDR1 and CDR2 are LGHNA and YSLEER. The CDR3 nucleotides are TGCGCCAGCAGCCATCAAGGCGCGGGGGGCACAGATACGCAGTATTTT. As protein: CASSHQGAGGTDTQYF.

The chain combines TRBV7-6 with TRBJ1-5; TRBD1 is a possible D gene (5 bases). This CDR3 comprises 14 residues. The V end lost 4 bases, the J end lost 3 bases, and 10 bases lay between the germline ends. Germline assignment: CDR1 SGHVS and CDR2 FNYEAQ. The chain's CDR3 is CASSSGTVNQPQHF. CDR3 nucleotide sequence: TGTGCCAGCAGCTCAGGGACGGTCAATCAGCCCCAGCATTTT. The entire variable domain, with the rest obtained from reference TRBV7-6 and TRBJ1-5, is as follows: GAGVSQSPRYKVTKRGQDVALRCDPISGHVSLYWYRQALGQGPEFLTYFNYEAQQDKSGLPNDRFSAERPEGSISTLTIQRTEQRDSAMYRCASSSGTVNQPQHFGDGTRLSIL.

The CDR3 spells CASTLGIDEQYF. CDR3 DNA: TGTGCCAGCACGCTAGGGATCGACGAGCAGTACTTC. The V call is TRBV6-1, the J call TRBJ2-7; no reliable D call. CDR1 MNHNS and CDR2 SASEGT come from the germline V gene. This CDR3 contains 12 residues. With 7 bases removed from V and 5 bases from J, the gap between germline ends came to 12 bases.

This chain joins TRBV19 and TRBJ1-2; D unresolved. V dropped 1 base and J dropped 4 bases, with 7 bases sitting between them. The V gene's germline CDR1 is LNHDA and CDR2 SQIVND (reference sequence). CDR3 length equals 13 residues. The CDR3 region is CASSIGESYGYTF. The DNA of the CDR3 is TGTGCCAGTAGTATAGGAGAGTCCTATGGCTACACCTTC.

This chain links TRBV5-1 with TRBJ2-7; D ambiguous. This CDR3 has 15 residues. Looked up from germline, CDR1 is SGHRS and CDR2 is YFSETQ. V was pared by 0 bases and J by 0 bases, with 10 bases between. CDR3 sequence: CASSLVVGNSYEQYF. CDR3 DNA: TGCGCCAGCAGCTTGGTCGTGGGTAACTCCTACGAGCAGTACTTC.

V and J are TRBV6-1 and TRBJ1-6; perhaps TRBD1 as D (6 bases). CDR1 and CDR2 (germline): MNHNS, SASEGT. This CDR3 region has 16 residues. The ends were cut back, 1 base at V and 12 bases at J, with 19 bases in the middle. DNA of the CDR3: TGTGCCAGCAGTGAAGGATTCAGGGGAATGCTAGAACCCCTCCACTTT. Residues: CASSEGFRGMLEPLHF.

V and J are TRBV19 and TRBJ1-2, with a possible D match to TRBD1 (5 bases). The V end lost 7 bases, the J end lost 3 bases, and 15 bases lay between the germline ends. This CDR3 region has 14 residues. CDR1 and CDR2 from the germline V gene are LNHDA and SQIVND (reference sequence). The CDR3 sequence is CASTMGRVDYGYTF. The DNA of the CDR3 is TGTGCCAGTACCATGGGACGGGTGGACTATGGCTACACCTTC.

CDR3 sequence: CASSLREETQYF. The CDR3, as DNA: TGTGCCAGCAGCTTACGGGAAGAGACCCAGTACTTC. The chain carries TRBV7-2 and TRBJ2-5; D call uncertain. V was cut by 2 bases and J by 3 bases, with 4 bases left in between. From germline, CDR1 is SGHTA and CDR2 FQGNSA. This CDR3 is built from 12 residues.

Comment on this clone: Distinct nucleotide sequences in the sample also encode this CDR3. CDR3 sequence reads: CASSPRGNRDVGTEAFF. CDR3 DNA: TGTGCCAGCTCACCGCGTGGAAACAGGGATGTTGGCACTGAAGCTTTCTTT. This rearrangement joins TRBV18 to TRBJ1-1, with a weak D call TRBD1 (6 bases). The germline CDR1 and CDR2 sequences are KGHSH and LQKENI. The V and J ends lost 3 bases and 4 bases respectively, with 21 bases between them. CDR3 size: 17 residues.

V usage is TRBV10-3 and J usage is TRBJ1-5; TRBD1 might be the D (5 bases). V dropped 0 bases and J dropped 1 base, with 7 bases sitting between them. The CDR3 sequence is 15 residues long. Germline V CDR1 and CDR2: ENHRY, SYGVKD. CDR3 sequence (DNA): TGTGCCATCAGTGAGTCCCGGGGCAGCAATCAGCCCCAGCATTTT. Protein product: CAISESRGSNQPQHF.

This clone has only a few counts. This CDR3 reads CASNIGGGEAFF. In DNA form, the CDR3 reads TGTGCCAGTAACATAGGGGGGGGTGAAGCTTTCTTT. The chain employs TRBV6-5 and TRBJ1-1; D is perhaps TRBD1 (6 bases). V was trimmed by 9 bases and J by 7 bases, leaving 15 bases between them. This CDR3 has 12 amino acids. CDR1 and CDR2 from the germline V gene are MNHEY and SVGAGI.

This chain joins TRBV5-1 and TRBJ2-5, with 9 nucleotides matching TRBD2. The germline gives CDR1 SGHRS, CDR2 YFSETQ. The CDR3 runs to 15 residues. J lost 5 bases, V lost 0 bases, and 5 bases had no gene match. CDR3 in amino acids: CASSLAPSGVETQYF. The CDR3 DNA follows: TGCGCCAGCAGCTTGGCCCCTAGCGGGGTTGAGACCCAGTACTTC.

This rearrangement joins TRBV27 to TRBJ1-4; D is possibly TRBD1 (5 bases). The germline V gene has CDR1 MNHEY and CDR2 SMNVEV (reference sequence). The CDR3 spans 13 residues. The ends were cut back, 2 bases at V and 14 bases at J, with 15 bases in the middle. For the CDR3, the DNA is TGTGCCAGCAGTTTAGAAGTTGGGGGAGGGCTGTTTTTT. Translation: CASSLEVGGGLFF.